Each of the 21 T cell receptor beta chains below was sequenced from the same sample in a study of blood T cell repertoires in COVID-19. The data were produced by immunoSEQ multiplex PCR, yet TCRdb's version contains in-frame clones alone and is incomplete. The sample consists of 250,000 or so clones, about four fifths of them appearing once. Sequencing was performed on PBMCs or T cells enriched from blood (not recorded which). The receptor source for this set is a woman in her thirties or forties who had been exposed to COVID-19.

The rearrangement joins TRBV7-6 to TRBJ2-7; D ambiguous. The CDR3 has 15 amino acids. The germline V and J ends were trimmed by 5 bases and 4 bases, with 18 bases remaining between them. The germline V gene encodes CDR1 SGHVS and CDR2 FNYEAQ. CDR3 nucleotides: TGTGCCAGCAGCGCCCGACTTCGACCCCCGTACGAGCAGTACTTC. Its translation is CASSARLRPPYEQYF.

The CDR3 is CASSLSGGATDTQYF. The DNA for the CDR3 is TGTGCCAGCAGCCTTAGCGGGGGGGCCACAGATACGCAGTATTTT. The chain links TRBV7-6 to TRBJ2-3; 11 bases map to TRBD2. The CDR3 is 15 residues long. From germline, CDR1 is SGHVS and CDR2 FNYEAQ. V was clipped by 5 bases and J by 2 bases; unmatched bases: 3.

The DNA of the CDR3 is TGTGCCAGCAGGACCCCAGGGGGGAGCACTGAAGCTTTCTTT. It specifies CASRTPGGSTEAFF. The chain employs TRBV6-5 and TRBJ1-1, with 7 bases lining up with TRBD1. Germline CDR1 MNHEY, CDR2 SVGAGI. With V trimmed by 6 bases and J by 4 bases, 8 bases remained unmatched. This CDR3 comprises 14 residues.

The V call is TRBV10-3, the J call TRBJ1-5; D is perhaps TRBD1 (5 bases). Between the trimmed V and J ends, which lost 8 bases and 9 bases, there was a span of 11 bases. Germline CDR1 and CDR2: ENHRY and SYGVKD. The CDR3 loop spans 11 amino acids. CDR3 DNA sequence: TGTGCCATCGGGGCCGGATGGCCCCAGCATTTT. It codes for CAIGAGWPQHF.

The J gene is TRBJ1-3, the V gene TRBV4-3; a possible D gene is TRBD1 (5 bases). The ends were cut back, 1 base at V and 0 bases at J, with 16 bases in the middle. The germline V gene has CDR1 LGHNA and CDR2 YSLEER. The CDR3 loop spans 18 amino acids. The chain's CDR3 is CASSQAPPGLFSGNTIYF. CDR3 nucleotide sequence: TGCGCCAGCAGCCAAGCCCCACCGGGACTCTTCTCTGGAAACACCATATATTTT.

CDR3 DNA: TGCGCCAGCAGCCACGTAAGACAGGGACCCGGGGAGCTGTTTTTT. Translating it yields CASSHVRQGPGELFF. The chain joins TRBV4-3 to TRBJ2-2; TRBD1 aligns across 7 bases. The junction had 7 bases not matched to a gene; V was cut back by 3 bases and J by 6 bases. The V gene's germline CDR1 is LGHNA and CDR2 YSLEER. The CDR3 spans 15 residues.

As DNA, the CDR3 is TGTGCCGGGGGGGTCCCCAATCAGCCCCAGCATTTT. Its protein is CAGGVPNQPQHF. The chain is built from TRBV6-6 and TRBJ1-5, with D maybe TRBD1 (5 bases). CDR1 is MNHNY and CDR2 is SVGAGI in the germline V gene (reference sequence). CDR3 size: 12 residues. V dropped 11 bases and J dropped 3 bases, with 11 bases sitting between them.

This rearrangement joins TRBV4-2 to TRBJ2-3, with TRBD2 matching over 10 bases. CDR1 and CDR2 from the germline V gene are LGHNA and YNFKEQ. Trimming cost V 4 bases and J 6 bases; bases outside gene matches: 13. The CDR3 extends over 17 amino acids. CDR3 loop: CASSRGIAGGQGDTQYF. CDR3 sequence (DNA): TGTGCCAGCAGCCGAGGGATAGCGGGGGGCCAGGGGGATACGCAGTATTTT.

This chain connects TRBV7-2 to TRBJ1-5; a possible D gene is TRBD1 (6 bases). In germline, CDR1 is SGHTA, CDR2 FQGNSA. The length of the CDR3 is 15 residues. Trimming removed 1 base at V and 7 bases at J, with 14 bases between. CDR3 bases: TGTGCCAGCAGCTTAGACAGGGCTGCGGGCCAGCCCCAGCATTTT. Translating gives CASSLDRAAGQPQHF.

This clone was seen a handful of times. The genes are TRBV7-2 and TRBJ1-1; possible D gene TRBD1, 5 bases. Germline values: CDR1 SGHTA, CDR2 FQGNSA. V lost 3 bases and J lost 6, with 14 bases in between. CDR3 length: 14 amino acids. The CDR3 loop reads CASSLAQGMPEAFF. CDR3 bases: TGTGCCAGCAGCTTGGCGCAGGGTATGCCTGAAGCTTTCTTT.

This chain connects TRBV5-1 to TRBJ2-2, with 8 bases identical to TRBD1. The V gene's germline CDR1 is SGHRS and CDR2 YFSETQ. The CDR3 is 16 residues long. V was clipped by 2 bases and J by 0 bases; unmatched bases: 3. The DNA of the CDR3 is TGCGCCAGCAGCTTCTCGGGACAGGCGAACACCGGGGAGCTGTTTTTT. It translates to CASSFSGQANTGELFF.

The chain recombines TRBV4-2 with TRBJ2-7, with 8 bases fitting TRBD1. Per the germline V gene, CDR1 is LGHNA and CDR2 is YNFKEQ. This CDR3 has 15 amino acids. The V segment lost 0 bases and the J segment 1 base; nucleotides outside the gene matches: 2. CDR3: CASSQEWTGSYEQYF. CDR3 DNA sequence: TGTGCCAGCAGCCAAGAATGGACAGGGTCCTACGAGCAGTACTTC.

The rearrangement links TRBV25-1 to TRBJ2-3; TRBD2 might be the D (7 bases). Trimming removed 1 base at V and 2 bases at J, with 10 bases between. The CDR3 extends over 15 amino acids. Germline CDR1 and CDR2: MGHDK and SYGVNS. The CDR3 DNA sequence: TGTGCCAGCAGTGAATTGGGGGGGCCCACAGATACGCAGTATTTT. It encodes CASSELGGPTDTQYF.

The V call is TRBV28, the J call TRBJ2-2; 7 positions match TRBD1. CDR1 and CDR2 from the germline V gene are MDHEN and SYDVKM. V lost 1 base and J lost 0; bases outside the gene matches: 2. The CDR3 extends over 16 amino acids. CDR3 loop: CASSLSQGANTGELFF. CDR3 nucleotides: TGTGCCAGCAGTTTATCCCAGGGGGCGAACACCGGGGAGCTGTTTTTT.

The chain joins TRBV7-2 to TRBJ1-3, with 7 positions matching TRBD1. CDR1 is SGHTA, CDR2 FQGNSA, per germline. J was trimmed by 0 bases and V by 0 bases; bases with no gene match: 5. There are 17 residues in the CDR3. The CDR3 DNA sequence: TGTGCCAGCAGCTTAGCCGGGGACAGCCTCTCTGGAAACACCATATATTTT. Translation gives CASSLAGDSLSGNTIYF.

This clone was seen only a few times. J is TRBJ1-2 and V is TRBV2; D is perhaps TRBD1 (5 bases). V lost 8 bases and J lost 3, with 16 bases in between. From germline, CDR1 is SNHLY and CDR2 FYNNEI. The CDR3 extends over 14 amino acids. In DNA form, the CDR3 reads TGTGCCAGCGGAACAGGTGAACATTACTATGGCTACACCTTC. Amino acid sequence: CASGTGEHYYGYTF.

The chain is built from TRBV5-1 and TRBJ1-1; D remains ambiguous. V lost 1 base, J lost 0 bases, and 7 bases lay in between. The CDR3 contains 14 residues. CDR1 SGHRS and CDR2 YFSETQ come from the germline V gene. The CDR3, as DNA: TGCGCCAGCAGCTTGTTGACTCTGAACACTGAAGCTTTCTTT. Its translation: CASSLLTLNTEAFF.

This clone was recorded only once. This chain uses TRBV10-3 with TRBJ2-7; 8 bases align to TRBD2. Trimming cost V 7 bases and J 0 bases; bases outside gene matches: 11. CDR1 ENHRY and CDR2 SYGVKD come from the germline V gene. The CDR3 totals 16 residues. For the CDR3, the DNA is TGTGCCATCAAAGAGGGGAGCGGGGGCCGCTCCTACGAGCAGTACTTC. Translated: CAIKEGSGGRSYEQYF.

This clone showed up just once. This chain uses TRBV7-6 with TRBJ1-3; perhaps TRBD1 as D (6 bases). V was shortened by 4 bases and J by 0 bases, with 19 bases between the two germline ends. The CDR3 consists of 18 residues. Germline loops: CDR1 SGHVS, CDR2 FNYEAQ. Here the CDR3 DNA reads TGTGCCAGCAGCTCCCCATCGACAGGAACTTACTCTGGAAACACCATATATTTT. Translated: CASSSPSTGTYSGNTIYF.

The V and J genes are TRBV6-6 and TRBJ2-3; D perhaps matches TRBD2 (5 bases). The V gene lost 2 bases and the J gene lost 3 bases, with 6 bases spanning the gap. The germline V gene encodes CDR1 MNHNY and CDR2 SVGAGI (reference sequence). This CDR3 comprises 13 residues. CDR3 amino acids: CASSYRGTDTQYF. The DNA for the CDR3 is TGTGCCAGCAGTTACAGAGGGACAGATACGCAGTATTTT.

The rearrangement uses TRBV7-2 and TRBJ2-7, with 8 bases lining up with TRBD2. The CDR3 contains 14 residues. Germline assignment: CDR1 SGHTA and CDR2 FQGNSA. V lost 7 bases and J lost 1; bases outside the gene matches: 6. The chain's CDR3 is CASTPGGASYEQYF. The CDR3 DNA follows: TGTGCCAGCACCCCCGGGGGGGCTTCCTACGAGCAGTACTTC.